These 18 T cell receptor beta chains originate from one sample sequenced in a study of neurological immune-mediated disorders. TCRdb re-analysed the 5' RACE reads in MiXCR, keeping a single row per CDR3 protein. The top ten clones hold 6% to 8.5% of a sample with some 20,000 distinct CDR3 sequences, approximately 14% of them seen once. The sample comprised CD4+ T cells from blood. The receptors were gathered from a woman aged 55-70 years with HTLV-1-associated myelopathy (HAM/TSP).

This clonotype was detected ten times or more. CDR3 residues: CASTTAWTANLRLNEQFF. Written as DNA, the CDR3 is TGTGCCAGCACCACCGCCTGGACAGCTAATCTCCGACTAAATGAGCAGTTCTTC. The rearrangement links TRBV27 to TRBJ2-1; D might be TRBD1 (6 bases). CDR1 MNHEY and CDR2 SMNVEV come from the germline V gene (reference sequence). The CDR3 consists of 18 residues. The V end was cut by 7 bases, the J end by 7 bases, with 29 bases between.

In this sample, this clonotype turned up many times. The chain recombines TRBV10-2 with TRBJ1-4; D not certain. Germline loops: CDR1 WSHSY, CDR2 SAAADI. This CDR3 spans 13 amino acids. The germline V and J ends were trimmed by 6 bases and 5 bases, with 10 bases remaining between them. CDR3 in DNA: TGCGCCAGCAGCCGGAGGCCGAATGAAAAACTGTTTTTT. Its translation: CASSRRPNEKLFF.

This clonotype has a count of ten or more. The V gene is TRBV9, the J gene TRBJ2-2; D is possibly TRBD1 (6 bases). Germline CDR1 and CDR2: SGDLS and YYNGEE. This CDR3 is built from 18 residues. The V end was cut by 0 bases, the J end by 2 bases, with 17 bases between. The CDR3, as DNA: TGTGCCAGCAGCGTAGGTGGACAGCCGACCCTTAACACCGGGGAGCTGTTTTTT. Its translation is CASSVGGQPTLNTGELFF. Variable domain in full (rest from reference TRBV9 and TRBJ2-2): DSGVTQTPKHLITATGQRVTLRCSPRSGDLSVYWYQQSLDQGLQFLIQYYNGEERAKGNILERFSAQQFPDLHSELNLSSLELGDSALYFCASSVGGQPTLNTGELFFGEGSRLTVL.

This clonotype is classed as medium-sized. This chain links TRBV24-1 with TRBJ2-1; D may match TRBD1 or TRBD2 (5 bases each). Between the trimmed V and J ends, which lost 3 bases and 6 bases, there was a span of 8 bases. The CDR3 has 13 residues. Germline V gene lookup returns CDR1 KGHDR and CDR2 SFDVKD. This chain's CDR3 is CATSDPGTNEQFF. CDR3 nucleotides: TGTGCCACCAGTGATCCAGGGACCAATGAGCAGTTCTTC.

This clonotype was picked up many times. The chain couples TRBV5-1 to TRBJ1-2, with 8 bases identical to TRBD1. There are 15 residues in the CDR3. J gave up 4 bases and V 0 bases, and 5 bases lay outside the gene matches. Looked up from germline, CDR1 is SGHRS and CDR2 is YFSETQ. This CDR3 reads CASSLAQGAPYGYTF. The CDR3 DNA reads as TGCGCCAGCAGCTTGGCCCAGGGGGCGCCCTATGGCTACACCTTC.

This clonotype was counted ten times or more. The V gene is TRBV7-2, the J gene TRBJ1-3, with a possible D match to TRBD1 (5 bases). The V gene lost 7 bases and the J gene lost 1 base, with 20 bases spanning the gap. In germline, CDR1 is SGHTA, CDR2 FQGNSA. The CDR3 consists of 17 residues. CDR3 in amino acids: CASTKGGAPASGNTIYF. CDR3 DNA sequence: TGTGCCAGCACCAAGGGAGGGGCTCCAGCTTCTGGAAACACCATATATTTT.

This clonotype was recorded many times. The V and J genes are TRBV20-1 and TRBJ2-5; 7 nucleotides agree with TRBD2. Germline CDR1 is DFQATT and CDR2 is SNEGSKA (reference sequence). After removal of 5 bases from V and 1 base from J, the junction contained 1 base not matched to a gene. The CDR3 length is 12 residues. The CDR3 region has the DNA TGCAGTGCTTGGGGGGGCCAAGAGACCCAGTACTTC. It encodes CSAWGGQETQYF.

This clonotype appeared many times. This chain joins TRBV27 and TRBJ2-7; D is perhaps TRBD2 (6 bases). Trimming cost V 6 bases and J 2 bases, with 17 bases left between them. CDR3 size: 15 residues. Germline lookup yields CDR1 MNHEY and CDR2 SMNVEV (reference sequence). The CDR3, as DNA: TGTGCCAGCAGCGCGGGACCTCCTGATACCTACGAGCAGTACTTC. This gives the protein CASSAGPPDTYEQYF.

Many counts were recorded for this clonotype. V usage is TRBV15 and J usage is TRBJ1-2, with 7 positions matching TRBD1. CDR1 is LNHNV and CDR2 is YYDKDF in the germline V gene (reference sequence). V lost 0 bases, J lost 2 bases, and 3 bases stayed unmatched. The CDR3 covers 15 residues. CDR3 sequence reads: CATSRDQGGNYGYTF. In nucleotides, the CDR3 is TGTGCCACCAGCAGAGATCAAGGGGGCAACTATGGCTACACCTTC.

Ten or more counts support this clonotype. The chain couples TRBV6-1 to TRBJ2-5; a weak D match, TRBD2 (6 bases). Germline-derived CDR1 and CDR2 are MNHNS and SASEGT. The V end lost 6 bases, the J end lost 5 bases, and 16 bases lay between the germline ends. This CDR3 comprises 14 residues. The DNA of the CDR3 is TGTGCCAGCAGCAGTAGACTAGGACACGAGACCCAGTACTTC. Translation gives CASSSRLGHETQYF.

This clonotype was detected ten times or more. V gene TRBV3-1 combines with J gene TRBJ1-5; D is uncertain. The CDR3 is 15 residues long. V was cut by 1 base and J by 5 bases, with 12 bases left in between. Germline V gene data show CDR1 as LGHDT and CDR2 as YNNKEL (reference sequence). The CDR3 spells CASSQGGSLYQPQHF. CDR3 DNA sequence: TGTGCCAGCAGCCAAGGCGGGAGCCTTTATCAGCCCCAGCATTTT.

The sample holds many counts of this clonotype. One end of the junction varies from germline; a read error may be responsible. The chain couples TRBV3-1 to TRBJ1-3, with D hard to call. Germline V gene lookup returns CDR1 LGHDT and CDR2 YNNKEL (reference sequence). The CDR3 sequence is 13 residues long. The chain's CDR3 is CASSQGGGNTIYF. The CDR3 DNA is TGTGCCAGCAGTCAAGGAGGTGGAAACACCATATATTTT.

This clonotype was picked up many times. The rearrangement uses TRBV12-3 or TRBV12-4 and TRBJ2-1; 10 bases agree with TRBD1. CDR3 length: 13 amino acids. The trim removed 9 bases at V and 10 bases at J, leaving 9 bases unmatched. The CDR3 DNA follows: TGTGCCAGTAACCGGGACAGGGGAAAAGAGCAGTTCTTC. It yields the protein CASNRDRGKEQFF.

Sample share makes this clonotype medium-sized. The V gene is TRBV27, the J gene TRBJ2-7, with D perhaps TRBD2 (5 bases). V was pared by 6 bases and J by 7 bases, with 19 bases between. The germline gives CDR1 MNHEY, CDR2 SMNVEV (reference sequence). The CDR3 is 14 amino acids. CDR3 in DNA: TGTGCCAGCAGGGGAACTCTTTACACGGGGGAGCAGTACTTC. Protein product: CASRGTLYTGEQYF.

The sample holds many counts of this clonotype. The V call is TRBV24-1, the J call TRBJ2-1; 10 bases are a match to TRBD1. CDR3 length: 14 amino acids. Germline V gene sequence: CDR1 KGHDR, CDR2 SFDVKD. V lost 7 bases to trimming and J lost 8 bases; unmatched junction nucleotides: 7. DNA of the CDR3: TGTGCCACCAGCAGGACAGGGGGTAAACATGAGCAGTTCTTC. Its translation is CATSRTGGKHEQFF.

This clonotype was seen at least ten times. This chain links TRBV4-2 with TRBJ2-7; weak D call: TRBD2 (6 bases). The ends were cut back, 0 bases at V and 3 bases at J, with 15 bases in the middle. This CDR3 region has 16 residues. Germline V lookup: CDR1 LGHNA, CDR2 YNFKEQ. For the CDR3, the DNA is TGTGCCAGCAGCCAAGATATGAGGCGGGACCACTACGAGCAGTACTTC. This codes for CASSQDMRRDHYEQYF.

This clonotype was seen many times. The chain employs TRBV19 and TRBJ2-3, with D perhaps matching TRBD1 (6 bases). V dropped 9 bases and J dropped 0 bases, with 13 bases sitting between them. Germline V lookup: CDR1 LNHDA, CDR2 SQIVND (reference sequence). CDR3 size: 14 residues. DNA of the CDR3: TGTGCCAGCCAGGGGCAGGTCAGCACAGATACGCAGTATTTT. Protein: CASQGQVSTDTQYF. The full variable domain, completed using reference TRBV19 and TRBJ2-3, is DGGITQSPKYLFRKEGQNVTLSCEQNLNHDAMYWYRQDPGQGLRLIYYSQIVNDFQKGDIAEGYSVSREKKESFPLTVTSAQKNPTAFYLCASQGQVSTDTQYFGPGTRLTVL.

This clonotype was counted at least ten times. The chain is built from TRBV7-9 and TRBJ2-7; TRBD1 is a possible D gene (6 bases). There are 12 residues in the CDR3. With 1 base removed from V and 9 bases from J, the gap between germline ends came to 10 bases. Germline assignment: CDR1 SEHNR and CDR2 FQNEAQ (reference sequence). The CDR3 region has the DNA TGTGCCAGCAGCTTAGGGGACACCTGGCAGTACTTC. Its protein is CASSLGDTWQYF.